This T cell receptor (beta chain) originates from a study of regulatory T cells in long-lasting Graves disease. In its sample, this clonotype was seen many times. Regarding time point: newly diagnosed GD, antithyroid drugs for less than 3 months. With RNA extracted from PBMCs as input, the TCR library was made. The TCR beta library used iRepertoire HTBI primers with Arm-PCR amplification of CDR3. TCRdb fed the multiplex PCR reads into MiXCR, producing one record per CDR3 protein. The repertoire consists of under 300,000 distinct CDR3 sequences, with 15% to 20% occurring once and the leading ten covering 22%. This sample comprised peripheral blood mononuclear cells (PBMCs), obtained at new diagnosis, from a patient treated with antithyroid drugs. This receptor was obtained from a female donor with Graves disease.

The CDR3 sequence is CASSLAVVGYTF. CDR3 bases: TGTGCCAGCAGCTTGGCGGTTGTTGGCTACACCTTC. J is TRBJ1-2 and V is TRBV5-5; D unclear. Trimming took 0 bases from V and 7 from J, leaving 7 bases between them. Germline values: CDR1 SGHKS, CDR2 YYEKEE (reference sequence). CDR3 length equals 12 residues.